The next 31 T cell receptor beta chains were all read from a single sample in a study of vaccination effects on CD4 cells after COVID-19. Clones were read by immunoSEQ multiplex PCR, and TCRdb kept only the in-frame ones, dropping some. The repertoire holds about 72,000 clones, with 75% to 85% as singletons. Sequencing followed a ViraFEST assay step that expanded antigen-specific CD4+ T cells with viral peptide pools. Scientists isolated CD4+ T cells after an approximately 9-day culture period ended. The participants, recipients of two vaccine doses, got either BNT162b2 or mRNA-1273. Their antigens are not known. The specimen comprised CD4+ T cells from PBMCs cultured with HCoV-229E spike peptides, sampled after COVID-19 vaccination. The receptors come from a human donor who received a COVID-19 vaccine.

The gene calls are TRBV6-5 and TRBJ2-7; a possible D gene is TRBD1 (6 bases). This CDR3 contains 14 residues. Trimming took off 6 bases at V and 4 bases at J, with 16 bases between the two ends. Germline V CDR1 and CDR2: MNHEY, SVGAGI. The CDR3 region has the DNA TGTGCCAGCAGGGCTACCGGGACACAATACGAGCAGTACGTC. Its protein product is CASRATGTQYEQYV.

The chain employs TRBV5-4 and TRBJ1-1; 8 bases agree with TRBD1. With 2 bases clipped from V and 1 base from J, the junction kept 10 bases outside the gene matches. In germline, CDR1 is SGHNT, CDR2 YYREEE (reference sequence). This CDR3 is built from 17 residues. Here the CDR3 reads CASSFKTGAGKNTEAFF. In DNA, the CDR3 is TGTGCCAGCAGCTTTAAGACAGGGGCTGGGAAGAACACTGAAGCTTTCTTT.

A few counts support this clone. The genes are TRBV5-1 and TRBJ1-2; D gene ambiguous. Trimming shortened V by 0 bases and J by 4 bases, and 10 bases separated the two germline ends. Germline values: CDR1 SGHRS, CDR2 YFSETQ. This CDR3 is 14 amino acids long. The CDR3 region is CASSLVPDTYGYTF. Here the CDR3 DNA reads TGCGCCAGCAGCTTGGTTCCAGACACCTATGGCTACACCTTC.

V gene TRBV3-1 (or the pseudogene TRBV3-2) combines with J gene TRBJ1-1; no reliable D call. This CDR3 comprises 12 residues. V was shortened by 1 base and J by 6 bases, with 6 bases between the two germline ends. Germline-derived CDR1 and CDR2 are LGHDT and YNNKEL (reference sequence). CDR3 coding DNA: TGTGCCAGCAGCCAAGGATGGTCTGAAGCTTTCTTT. Translation: CASSQGWSEAFF.

J is TRBJ2-5 and V is TRBV24-1, with D possibly being TRBD1 (7 bases). Trimming shortened V by 3 bases and J by 5 bases, and 15 bases separated the two germline ends. CDR1 is KGHDR, CDR2 SFDVKD, per germline. This CDR3 is 15 amino acids long. In DNA form, the CDR3 reads TGTGCCACCAGTGATGTACAGGGGACTGGGGAGACCCAGTACTTC. Its protein is CATSDVQGTGETQYF.

J is TRBJ2-2 and V is TRBV2; 9 nucleotides agree with TRBD1. Trimming took 5 bases from V and 6 from J; bases not matched to a gene: 7. This CDR3 region has 15 residues. CDR1 and CDR2 from the germline V gene are SNHLY and FYNNEI. Here the CDR3 reads CASSQTGGDAGELFF. The DNA for the CDR3 is TGTGCCAGCAGTCAAACAGGGGGCGACGCCGGGGAGCTGTTTTTT.

The V gene is TRBV29-1, the J gene TRBJ1-1; TRBD1 matches at 9 bases. V shed 0 bases, J shed 11 bases, and the junction held 7 bases outside the gene matches. Germline V gene lookup returns CDR1 SQVTM and CDR2 ANQGSEA. CDR3 size: 13 residues. CDR3: CSVEEGQGRKAFF. CDR3 nucleotides: TGCAGCGTTGAAGAGGGACAGGGACGCAAGGCTTTCTTT.

V is TRBV28 and J is TRBJ2-3, with D unclear. Trimming took 6 bases from V and 6 from J, leaving 7 bases between them. The CDR3 contains 11 residues. Looked up from germline, CDR1 is MDHEN and CDR2 is SYDVKM. CDR3 DNA: TGTGCCAGCAGCTACGTGGATACGCAGTATTTT. It specifies CASSYVDTQYF.

The CDR3 region has the DNA TGTGCCAGCAGCTTGTTTAGGACCGGTCAAGAGACCCAGTACTTC. Its protein product is CASSLFRTGQETQYF. This chain joins TRBV5-8 and TRBJ2-5; D not resolved. V was pared by 1 base and J by 2 bases, with 12 bases between. The CDR3 is 15 residues long. CDR1 and CDR2 (germline): SGHTS, YDEGEE. Supplemented by reference TRBV5-8 and TRBJ2-5, the full variable domain reads EAGVTQSPTHLIKTRGQQATLRCSPISGHTSVYWYQQALGLGLQFLLWYDEGEERNRGNFPPRFSGRQFPNYSSELNVNALELEDSALYLCASSLFRTGQETQYFGPGTRLLVL.

The chain has TRBV19 and TRBJ1-5; D call uncertain. Germline V gene data show CDR1 as LNHDA and CDR2 as SQIVND (reference sequence). The CDR3 is 15 residues long. Between the trimmed V and J ends, which lost 1 base and 4 bases, there was a span of 11 bases. The CDR3 sequence: CASSIGVGGNQPQHF. CDR3 in DNA: TGTGCCAGTAGTATAGGGGTAGGAGGGAATCAGCCCCAGCATTTT.

This rearrangement joins TRBV6-5 to TRBJ2-7; 12 bases fit TRBD1. CDR1 and CDR2 (germline): MNHEY, SVGAGI. V dropped 6 bases and J dropped 6; count of bases not matched to a gene: 9. The length of the CDR3 is 15 residues. The chain's CDR3 is CASRGTGGVGGEQYV. The CDR3 coding sequence is TGTGCCAGCAGGGGGACAGGGGGCGTGGGAGGCGAGCAGTACGTC.

This clone was counted a few times. This sequence joins TRBV2 and TRBJ2-7; no reliable D call. Germline CDR1 SNHLY, CDR2 FYNNEI. The CDR3 spans 11 residues. V shed 3 bases and J shed 6 bases, with 6 bases lying between them. The CDR3: CASSEVGEQYV. CDR3 in DNA: TGTGCCAGCAGTGAGGTAGGCGAGCAGTACGTC.

The rearrangement joins TRBV7-9 to TRBJ1-6; D is ambiguous. The germline V gene has CDR1 SEHNR and CDR2 FQNEAQ (reference sequence). V was clipped by 6 bases and J by 11 bases, with 11 bases between them. This CDR3 contains 12 residues. The CDR3 nucleotides read TGTGCCAGCAGGCCCCAGGAAGCACCCCTCCACTTT. Its translation: CASRPQEAPLHF. The full variable domain, in which reference TRBV7-9 and TRBJ1-6 provide the parts outside the CDR3, is DTGVSQNPRHKITKRGQNVTFRCDPISEHNRLYWYRQTLGQGPEFLTYFQNEAQLEKSRLLSDRFSAERPKGSFSTLEIQRTEQGDSAMYLCASRPQEAPLHFGNGTRLTVT.

The chain uses TRBV3-1 (or the pseudogene TRBV3-2) and TRBJ1-2; D call uncertain. Germline V gene sequence: CDR1 LGHDT, CDR2 YNNKEL (reference sequence). Trimming took off 2 bases at V and 5 bases at J, with 3 bases between the two ends. The CDR3 spans 11 residues. The CDR3 here is CASSQLYGYTF. CDR3 bases: TGTGCCAGCAGCCAATTGTATGGCTACACCTTC.

V gene TRBV9 combines with J gene TRBJ2-3; D is unclear. The V gene's germline CDR1 is SGDLS and CDR2 YYNGEE. The length of the CDR3 is 16 residues. The V end was cut by 0 bases, the J end by 0 bases, with 11 bases between. CDR3 loop: CASSVAVGMSTDTQYF. CDR3 DNA sequence: TGTGCCAGCAGCGTAGCTGTGGGAATGAGCACAGATACGCAGTATTTT. The full variable domain, with the rest looked up from reference TRBV9 and TRBJ2-3, is DSGVTQTPKHLITATGQRVTLRCSPRSGDLSVYWYQQSLDQGLQFLIQYYNGEERAKGNILERFSAQQFPDLHSELNLSSLELGDSALYFCASSVAVGMSTDTQYFGPGTRLTVL.

The chain couples TRBV9 to TRBJ2-5; the match to TRBD2 covers 8 bases. The V gene's germline CDR1 is SGDLS and CDR2 YYNGEE. The CDR3 consists of 19 residues. V gave up 0 bases and J gave up 1 base; unmatched junction bases: 14. The CDR3 sequence: CASSVGSKGGGGFQETQYF. The DNA of the CDR3 is TGTGCCAGCAGCGTAGGATCAAAGGGAGGCGGGGGGTTCCAAGAGACCCAGTACTTC.

The chain links TRBV6-1 to TRBJ1-5, with D uncertain. V lost 1 base and J 5 bases, leaving 9 bases between the germline ends. From germline, CDR1 is MNHNS and CDR2 SASEGT. The CDR3 is made up of 14 amino acids. In DNA, the CDR3 is TGTGCCAGCAGTGAAGATTGGCGGGATCAGCCCCAGCATTTT. It translates to CASSEDWRDQPQHF.

This clone was observed a single time. J is TRBJ2-3 and V is TRBV6-1; D uncertain. Germline V gene sequence: CDR1 MNHNS, CDR2 SASEGT. The CDR3 spans 15 residues. V shed 2 bases and J shed 0 bases, with 9 bases lying between them. The CDR3 DNA follows: TGTGCCAGCAGTGAAAGTGGGCCGAGCACAGATACGCAGTATTTT. Protein product: CASSESGPSTDTQYF.

This clone was seen a single time. The gene calls are TRBV28 and TRBJ1-5, with TRBD1 as a possible D gene (5 bases). V lost 3 bases and J lost 1, with 10 bases in between. The CDR3 loop spans 15 amino acids. The germline CDR1 and CDR2 sequences are MDHEN and SYDVKM. The CDR3 loop is CASSFGGTSNQPQHF. Here the CDR3 DNA reads TGTGCCAGCAGTTTTGGGGGAACAAGCAATCAGCCCCAGCATTTT.

The V gene is TRBV5-1, the J gene TRBJ1-4, with D maybe TRBD1 (6 bases). The CDR3 length is 17 residues. V lost 0 bases and J lost 8, with 20 bases in between. CDR1 and CDR2 (germline): SGHRS, YFSETQ. CDR3 DNA sequence: TGCGCCAGCAGCTTGGCCTACTTGAGCGGGGGGCGGGAAAAACTGTTTTTT. This encodes CASSLAYLSGGREKLFF.

The rearrangement links TRBV18 to TRBJ2-7; no clear D gene. The CDR3 has 12 amino acids. The V end was cut by 6 bases, the J end by 7 bases, with 13 bases between. The germline gives CDR1 KGHSH, CDR2 LQKENI. The CDR3 DNA reads TGTGCCAGCTCCCGAGAGGTCGGGGAGCAGTACGTC. Protein: CASSREVGEQYV.

The chain has TRBV6-6 and TRBJ2-7; D not certain. This CDR3 is 13 amino acids long. Germline CDR1 is MNHNY and CDR2 is SVGAGI (reference sequence). Trimming removed 3 bases at V and 0 bases at J, with 6 bases between. The chain's CDR3 is CASSYGVSYEQYV. CDR3 coding DNA: TGTGCCAGCAGTTATGGGGTCTCCTACGAGCAGTACGTC.

The chain employs TRBV3-1 (or the pseudogene TRBV3-2) and TRBJ2-5, with TRBD2 identical over 11 bases. Germline CDR1 LGHDT, CDR2 YNNKEL (reference sequence). V lost 5 bases to trimming and J lost 4 bases; unmatched junction nucleotides: 3. CDR3 length: 14 residues. The CDR3 loop reads CASSFLAGGETQYF. CDR3 coding DNA: TGTGCCAGCAGCTTTCTAGCGGGGGGAGAGACCCAGTACTTC.

This clone was observed a few times. The CDR3 loop is CASSVDVGNTIYF. In DNA form, the CDR3 reads TGTGCCAGCAGCGTAGACGTGGGAAACACCATATATTTT. This chain links TRBV9 with TRBJ1-3; no clear D gene. The length of the CDR3 is 13 residues. V was pared by 0 bases and J by 4 bases, with 5 bases between. Germline V lookup: CDR1 SGDLS, CDR2 YYNGEE.

The chain is built from TRBV5-1 and TRBJ1-1, with no clear D. The germline V gene encodes CDR1 SGHRS and CDR2 YFSETQ. This CDR3 region has 16 residues. V was cut by 0 bases and J by 5 bases, with 17 bases left in between. In DNA, the CDR3 is TGCGCCAGCAGCTTGGGATGGGGTCGCCCTGGGACTGAAGCTTTCTTT. It yields the protein CASSLGWGRPGTEAFF.

This chain links TRBV9 with TRBJ2-1; D assignment may be TRBD1 or TRBD2 (5 bases each). CDR1 is SGDLS and CDR2 is YYNGEE in the germline V gene. The CDR3 runs to 17 residues. Trimming left V 0 bases short and J 7 bases short, with 20 bases between. CDR3 sequence (DNA): TGTGCCAGCAGCGTAGCCGCCCTTGGGACCTTAGGGAATGAGCAGTTCTTC. This encodes CASSVAALGTLGNEQFF.

In this sample, this clone turned up once. Here the CDR3 DNA reads TGTGCCAGCAGCTTTAACGGGGGGGGCACAGATACGCAGTATTTT. Protein product: CASSFNGGGTDTQYF. This rearrangement joins TRBV7-2 to TRBJ2-3; 8 bases agree with TRBD2. V lost 3 bases and J lost 1; bases outside the gene matches: 3. The length of the CDR3 is 15 residues. The germline CDR1 and CDR2 sequences are SGHTA and FQGNSA.

The CDR3 bases are TGTGCCAGCAAGGACAGGGCGTCCATGAACACTGAAGCTTTCTTT. As protein: CASKDRASMNTEAFF. The chain links TRBV14 to TRBJ1-1, with 8 nucleotides matching TRBD1. V was pared by 7 bases and J by 0 bases, with 7 bases of the junction left unmatched. The CDR3 spans 15 residues. The germline V gene encodes CDR1 SGHDN and CDR2 FVKESK.

The chain joins TRBV7-2 to TRBJ1-5; 7 positions agree with TRBD1. The V segment lost 6 bases and the J segment 1 base; nucleotides outside the gene matches: 3. Per the germline V gene, CDR1 is SGHTA and CDR2 is FQGNSA. This CDR3 contains 14 residues. CDR3 loop: CASSPQGSNQPQHF. DNA for the CDR3: TGTGCCAGCAGTCCACAGGGGAGCAATCAGCCCCAGCATTTT.

CDR3 bases: TGCGCCAGCACCTACCCCGGCCTTTCTGGAAACACCATATATTTT. This sequence encodes CASTYPGLSGNTIYF. The V call is TRBV10-2, the J call TRBJ1-3; D remains ambiguous. Germline V gives CDR1 WSHSY, CDR2 SAAADI. The CDR3 extends over 15 amino acids. The V gene lost 7 bases and the J gene lost 1 base, with 14 bases spanning the gap.

The chain joins TRBV19 to TRBJ1-5, with a tentative D call TRBD1 (6 bases). The CDR3 totals 16 residues. Trimming cost V 4 bases and J 0 bases, with 13 bases left between them. The germline gives CDR1 LNHDA, CDR2 SQIVND (reference sequence). The CDR3 region is CASSTFDRSSNQPQHF. CDR3 sequence (DNA): TGTGCCAGTAGTACCTTCGACAGGTCTAGCAATCAGCCCCAGCATTTT.